This entry describes one T cell receptor (beta chain). What it binds is not known. Researchers took RNA transcripts and amplified the TCR beta CDR3 regions from them. A first-round RT-PCR of the TCR CDR3 used the HTBI primer set. One entry per CDR3 protein, called by TCRdb with MiXCR from the multiplex PCR reads. This sample has hundreds of thousands of distinct CDR3 sequences; more than 45% occur once, and the top ten carry nearly 8.5%. The source of the sample is a study of T cells in Graves' hyperthyroidism and ophthalmopathy. The CDR3 runs to 14 residues. CDR1 and CDR2 (germline): SGHTA, FQGNSA. The germline V and J ends were trimmed by 4 bases and 4 bases, with 14 bases remaining between them. The study's findings and limits: Blood samples included most of the expanded thyroid clonotypes exceeding 0.001. A model of 13 V-J pairs discriminated ophthalmopathy from stable hyperthyroidism.

The sample taken for sequencing was peripheral blood or thyroid tissue (not recorded which). The clonotype was recovered from a woman between 18 and 29 years old with Graves' hyperthyroidism. This chain uses TRBV7-2 with TRBJ2-7; D is possibly TRBD2 (5 bases). CDR3 region: CASSSDSTGYEQYF. DNA of the CDR3: TGTGCCAGCAGCTCCGATTCTACGGGGTACGAGCAGTACTTC.